This is a list of T cell receptor beta chains from one sample in a study of T cells in localized non-small cell lung cancer. Using immunoSEQ multiplex PCR, the repertoire was profiled, and TCRdb retains in-frame clones only, with some absent. Of around 12,000 clones detected, approximately 28% appear once; the ten largest clones hold 5.5% to 8%. The sample here was lung tumor tissue, taken before any cancer treatment. Receptor source: a female donor aged 60 or older with stage I lung adenocarcinoma. The CDR3 runs from the conserved cysteine through the conserved F or W. The D gene is left open where the match is weak. Clone size is given for some rows only: seen once, a few or many times, or a class if the clone is expanded.

few	TRBV30	TRBD1	TRBJ1-2	CAWSVGQGRVHGYTF	TGTGCCTGGAGTGTTGGACAGGGGCGGGTGCATGGCTACACCTTC
.	TRBV11-3	.	TRBJ2-1	CASSTRLPSYNEQFF	TGTGCCAGCAGCACCCGCCTACCCTCCTACAATGAGCAGTTCTTC
few	TRBV30	.	TRBJ2-7	CAWRRGLSSYEQYF	TGTGCCTGGCGCAGGGGTCTATCTTCCTACGAGCAGTACTTC
.	TRBV6-8	.	TRBJ2-5	CASSYPGETQYF	TGTGCCAGCAGTTACCCTGGAGAGACCCAGTACTTC
few	TRBV9	TRBD1	TRBJ1-4	CASSVGGGGVNEKLFF	TGTGCCAGCAGCGTAGGAGGAGGGGGCGTTAATGAAAAACTGTTTTTT
few	TRBV19	TRBD1	TRBJ2-5	CASSPTGEETQYF	TGTGCCAGTAGTCCCACAGGGGAAGAGACCCAGTACTTC
.	TRBV1	.	TRBJ2-5	CASSLLRMGLAHQETQYF	TGCGCCAGCAGCCTCCTCCGGATGGGACTAGCGCATCAAGAGACCCAGTACTTC
many	TRBV6-8	.	TRBJ2-2	CASRATVVNTGELFF	TGTGCCAGCCGGGCGACAGTCGTAAACACCGGGGAGCTGTTTTTT
many	TRBV13	TRBD1	TRBJ1-3	CASSLEWDRVGGNTIYF	TGTGCCAGCAGCTTAGAGTGGGACAGGGTAGGCGGAAACACCATATATTTT
.	TRBV6-8	.	TRBJ2-7	CASSYGFTYEQYF	TGTGCCAGCAGTTACGGGTTCACCTACGAGCAGTACTTC
many	TRBV6-1	.	TRBJ1-2	CASSEGITGRGYGYTF	TGTGCCAGCAGTGAAGGGATCACAGGCCGAGGCTATGGCTACACCTTC
few	TRBV19	.	TRBJ2-1	CASAQGLTNEQFF	TGTGCCAGCGCTCAGGGACTTACAAATGAGCAGTTCTTC
many	TRBV4-1	.	TRBJ1-4	CASSSGWVDEKLFF	TGCGCCAGCAGCTCTGGATGGGTAGATGAAAAACTGTTTTTT
once	TRBV30	.	TRBJ1-2	CAWSATTNYGYTF	TGTGCCTGGAGTGCGACAACTAACTATGGCTACACCTTC
.	TRBV2	.	TRBJ1-3	CASSQNLLRTPWYF	TGTGCCAGCAGCCAGAACCTACTCAGGACACCATGGTATTTT
few	TRBV19	TRBD1	TRBJ1-5	CASKGTGMGNQPQHF	TGTGCCAGTAAGGGGACAGGGATGGGCAATCAGCCCCAGCATTTT
.	TRBV19	.	TRBJ1-1	CASSLGNFGEAFF	TGTGCCAGTAGTTTGGGCAACTTCGGTGAAGCTTTCTTT
many	TRBV11-3	.	TRBJ1-5	CASSLTRYGNQPQHF	TGTGCCAGCAGCCTCACCCGGTACGGCAATCAGCCCCAGCATTTT
.	TRBV9	TRBD2	TRBJ2-5	CASSEISGGYQETQYF	TGTGCCAGCAGCGAAATAAGCGGGGGCTATCAAGAGACCCAGTACTTC
once	TRBV18	.	TRBJ1-6	CASSHGFRTNSPLHF	TGTGCCAGCTCCCACGGGTTTAGGACAAATTCACCCCTCCACTTT
many	TRBV11-3	.	TRBJ1-1	CASTNAGLNTEAFF	TGTGCCAGCACTAACGCGGGATTGAACACTGAAGCTTTCTTT
many	TRBV11-3	.	TRBJ2-5	CASSFQGGGETQYF	TGTGCCAGCAGCTTCCAGGGGGGCGGGGAGACCCAGTACTTC